Listed below are T cell receptor beta chains from one sample, sequenced in a study of T-cell memory formation after mild COVID-19. Each CDR3 protein is one row after TCRdb ran MiXCR on the 5' RACE reads. The table includes approximately 82,000 distinct CDR3 sequences, around 13% detected once. The specimen was PBMCs or a T cell subset sorted from them (not recorded which). The receptors were gathered from a man aged 18 to 35 who had mild COVID-19 (a few samples of this study predate the infection). Cell type and time point are not known. The CDR3 runs from the conserved cysteine through the conserved F or W. A D gene is named only where the DNA matches it firmly. Expanded clones get a size class; other rows say once, few or many, or leave the size out.

TRBV27,TRBD2,TRBJ2-3,.,TGTGCCAGCAGTCCAACTAGCGGGGAAAGCCTAGGCACAGATACGCAGTATTTT,CASSPTSGESLGTDTQYF
TRBV6-5,.,TRBJ2-1,.,TGTGCCAGCAGTTACTCCGGGCGGCAGAGCTCCTACAATGAGCAGTTCTTC,CASSYSGRQSSYNEQFF
TRBV11-2,.,TRBJ1-2,.,TGTGCCAGCAGCTTAGACCTTCTGGGGAACTATGGCTACACCTTC,CASSLDLLGNYGYTF
TRBV7-6,.,TRBJ2-1,few,TGTGCCAGCAGCTTCCCACATAGCGGACGGGACAATGAGCAGTTCTTC,CASSFPHSGRDNEQFF
TRBV6-2/TRBV6-3,.,TRBJ2-1,.,TGTGCCAGCAGTTACTCGGGGAGCTCCTACAATGAGCAGTTCTTC,CASSYSGSSYNEQFF
TRBV11-2,.,TRBJ2-1,.,TGTGCCAGCAGCCCTATCGTGGATGAGCAGTTCTTC,CASSPIVDEQFF
TRBV7-9,.,TRBJ2-2,.,TGTGCCAGCAGCTTATATGAAGAGGAAAACACCGGGGAGCTGTTTTTT,CASSLYEEENTGELFF
TRBV29-1,TRBD2,TRBJ2-1,few,TGCAGCGTGGCGGCGGTATGGGGAGGGTACAATGAGCAGTTCTTC,CSVAAVWGGYNEQFF
TRBV12-3/TRBV12-4,TRBD1,TRBJ2-1,few,TGTGCCAGCACGCATGAAATAACAGGGGGCAATGAGCAGTTCTTC,CASTHEITGGNEQFF
TRBV7-9,TRBD2,TRBJ2-3,few,TGTGCCAGCAGCTTAGGACTAGCGGGGACCACAGATACGCAGTATTTT,CASSLGLAGTTDTQYF
TRBV4-3,TRBD1,TRBJ2-1,.,TGCGCCAGCAGCCAAGACGGGACAGGGGACAATGAGCAGTTCTTC,CASSQDGTGDNEQFF
TRBV4-1,.,TRBJ2-7,few,TGCGCCAGCGGCGATGGGGTCCACGAGCAGTACTTC,CASGDGVHEQYF
TRBV11-2,.,TRBJ1-1,.,TGTGCCAGCAGCTTAGCTAGGGGGGGCATGACTGAAGCTTTCTTT,CASSLARGGMTEAFF
TRBV7-8,.,TRBJ1-6,.,TGTGCCAGCAGCTTAGCTCCGGGGGAGGAGAGCTCCTATAATTCACCCCTCCACTTT,CASSLAPGEESSYNSPLHF
TRBV4-1,.,TRBJ2-2,.,TGCGCCAGCAGCTTCAGGGAGACGAACACCGGGGAGCTGTTTTTT,CASSFRETNTGELFF
TRBV5-1,.,TRBJ2-2,few,TGCGCCAGCAGAAGACAGAACACCGGGGAGCTGTTTTTT,CASRRQNTGELFF
TRBV7-8,.,TRBJ2-3,many,TGTGCCAGCAGCTTAGCAGGGACGGAGAGGCCTCAGTATTTT,CASSLAGTERPQYF
TRBV6-5,.,TRBJ1-2,few,TGTGCCAGCAGTTACTCAGAGCATACCAACTATGGCTACACCTTC,CASSYSEHTNYGYTF
TRBV5-1,.,TRBJ2-3,few,TGCGCCAGCAGCCCTTGGGGATCGGGGGTTACAGATACGCAGTATTTT,CASSPWGSGVTDTQYF
TRBV7-9,.,TRBJ2-5,few,TGTGCCAGCAGCCACCGAGGGGAAACGGAGACCCAGTACTTC,CASSHRGETETQYF
TRBV2,TRBD2,TRBJ2-3,few,TGTGCCAGCAGTGAAGAGAGATTGGGGGGGTCAGATACGCAGTATTTT,CASSEERLGGSDTQYF
TRBV4-3,TRBD1,TRBJ2-5,.,TGCGCCAGCAGCCAAGAGACAGGGGGCTGGGAGACCCAGTACTTC,CASSQETGGWETQYF
TRBV9,TRBD1,TRBJ1-6,few,TGTGCCAGCAGCGAAGGACAGGGCGGTTCACCCCTCCACTTT,CASSEGQGGSPLHF
TRBV12-3/TRBV12-4,TRBD1,TRBJ1-5,few,TGTGCCAGCAGCCTACAGGGGTATGGCAATCAGCCCCAGCATTTT,CASSLQGYGNQPQHF
TRBV5-6,.,TRBJ2-7,few,TGTGCCAGCAGCTTGGCCGGGACATTCAATTACGAGCAGTACTTC,CASSLAGTFNYEQYF
TRBV5-1,.,TRBJ1-2,.,TGCGCCAGCAGCTCGACGGGGGGGCTTGGCTACACCTTC,CASSSTGGLGYTF
TRBV7-9,.,TRBJ2-1,.,TGTGCCAGCAGCCCAAATCATGGGAATGAGCAGTTCTTC,CASSPNHGNEQFF
TRBV20-1,.,TRBJ2-4,few,TGCAGTGCTAGAGTTGTCAGGTTGAACATTCAGTACTTC,CSARVVRLNIQYF
TRBV11-1,.,TRBJ2-2,few,TGTGCCAGCAGCTTAATCAGGGGTTTAAAGACCGGGGAGCTGTTTTTT,CASSLIRGLKTGELFF
TRBV12-3/TRBV12-4,.,TRBJ2-7,many,TGTGCCAGCAGAATACAGACTGGAGAGCAGTACTTC,CASRIQTGEQYF
TRBV7-9,.,TRBJ1-1,few,TGTGCCAGCAGCTCGACCATTCCCGGGCACCACACTGAAGCTTTCTTT,CASSSTIPGHHTEAFF
TRBV27,TRBD2,TRBJ2-3,.,TGTGCCAGCAGTCCGGGACTAGCTGCTGATACGCAGTATTTT,CASSPGLAADTQYF
TRBV15,TRBD1,TRBJ1-3,few,TGTGCCACCAGCAATCCGGGACAGGGCGTAGGAAACACCATATATTTT,CATSNPGQGVGNTIYF
TRBV18,.,TRBJ2-3,few,TGTGCCAGCTCACCTGGGCGGATAAGTGGAGCAGATACGCAGTATTTT,CASSPGRISGADTQYF
TRBV7-2,TRBD1,TRBJ2-3,many,TGTGCCAGCGGCTACAGGGGGCGTATAGATACGCAGTATTTT,CASGYRGRIDTQYF
TRBV7-2,.,TRBJ2-1,.,TGTGCCAGCAGCTTATTGGGCACCAGTGTTGAGCAGTTCTTC,CASSLLGTSVEQFF
TRBV5-1,.,TRBJ2-5,few,TGCGCCAGCAGCTTGTTACTGATGGGGGAGACCCAGTACTTC,CASSLLLMGETQYF
TRBV11-2,TRBD1,TRBJ2-7,.,TGTGCCAGCAGCTCCCCGGGACAGGGCACCTACGAGCAGTACTTC,CASSSPGQGTYEQYF
TRBV7-2,TRBD1,TRBJ1-5,.,TGTGCCAGCAGCTTGGACAGGCTGTATCAGCCCCAGCATTTT,CASSLDRLYQPQHF
TRBV15,TRBD1,TRBJ2-7,.,TGTGCCACCAGCAACTTCCCCCAGGCGGCGGACAGGGGTCCGTACGAGCAGTACTTC,CATSNFPQAADRGPYEQYF
TRBV5-4,.,TRBJ2-3,few,TGTGCCAGCAGCCCCGAGGAGAGGACCACAGATACGCAGTATTTT,CASSPEERTTDTQYF
TRBV7-8,TRBD1,TRBJ1-1,few,TGTGCCAGCAGCGCCCGGGACAGGAACACTGAAGCTTTCTTT,CASSARDRNTEAFF
TRBV4-1,TRBD2,TRBJ2-7,.,TGCGCCAGCAGCCAAAGTAGCGGGGGGAGAAACTACGAGCAGTACTTC,CASSQSSGGRNYEQYF
TRBV6-1,TRBD1,TRBJ2-1,many,TGTGCCAGCAGTGGAGACCCGGGACAGGGGAGCGATGAGCAGTTCTTC,CASSGDPGQGSDEQFF